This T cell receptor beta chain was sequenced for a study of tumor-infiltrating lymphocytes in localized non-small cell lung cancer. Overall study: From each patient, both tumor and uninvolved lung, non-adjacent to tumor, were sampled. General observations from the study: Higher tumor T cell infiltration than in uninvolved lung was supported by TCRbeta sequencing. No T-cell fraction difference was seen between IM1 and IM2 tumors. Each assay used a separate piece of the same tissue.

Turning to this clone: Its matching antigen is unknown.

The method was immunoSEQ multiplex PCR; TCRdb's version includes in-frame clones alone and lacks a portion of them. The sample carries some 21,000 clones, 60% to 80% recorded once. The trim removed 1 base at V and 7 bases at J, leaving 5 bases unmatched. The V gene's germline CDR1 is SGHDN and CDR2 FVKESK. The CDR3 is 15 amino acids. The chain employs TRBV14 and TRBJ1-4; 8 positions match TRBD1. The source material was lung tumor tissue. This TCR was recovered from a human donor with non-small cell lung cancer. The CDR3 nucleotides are TGTGCCAGCAGCCAAGCCCGGACAGGGATTGAAAAACTGTTTTTT. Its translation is CASSQARTGIEKLFF. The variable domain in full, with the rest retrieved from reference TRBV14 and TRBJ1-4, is EAGVTQFPSHSVIEKGQTVTLRCDPISGHDNLYWYRRVMGKEIKFLLHFVKESKQDESGMPNNRFLAERTGGTYSTLKVQPAELEDSGVYFCASSQARTGIEKLFFGSGTQLSVL.